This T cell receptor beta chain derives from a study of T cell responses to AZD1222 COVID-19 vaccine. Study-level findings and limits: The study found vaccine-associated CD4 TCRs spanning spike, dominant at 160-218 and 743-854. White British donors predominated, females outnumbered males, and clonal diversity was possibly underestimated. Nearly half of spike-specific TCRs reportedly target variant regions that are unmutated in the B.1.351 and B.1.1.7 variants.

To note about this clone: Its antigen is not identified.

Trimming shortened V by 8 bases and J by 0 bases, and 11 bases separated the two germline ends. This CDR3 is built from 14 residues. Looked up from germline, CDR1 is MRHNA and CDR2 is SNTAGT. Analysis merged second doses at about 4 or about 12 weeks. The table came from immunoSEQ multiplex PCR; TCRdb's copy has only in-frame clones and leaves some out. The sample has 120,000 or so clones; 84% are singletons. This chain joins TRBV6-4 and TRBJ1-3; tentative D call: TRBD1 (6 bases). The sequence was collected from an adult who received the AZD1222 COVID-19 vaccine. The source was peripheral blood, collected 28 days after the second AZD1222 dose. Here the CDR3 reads CASLTGLSGNTIYF. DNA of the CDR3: TGTGCCAGCCTGACAGGCCTCTCTGGAAACACCATATATTTT.